This T cell receptor (beta chain) was sequenced for a study of patients and donors after allogeneic stem cell transplantation. This clonotype was counted at least ten times. Germline values: CDR1 SGHKS, CDR2 YYEKEE (reference sequence). V was cut by 1 base and J by 0 bases, with 13 bases left in between. The CDR3 runs 16 residues. Using its own MiXCR run on the RT-PCR reads, TCRdb lists one record per CDR3 protein. Of fewer than 25,000 distinct CDR3 sequences detected, roughly 4.5% appear once; the ten largest clones hold 35% to 50%. The clonotype originates from a human donor who was either an allogeneic HSCT recipient or a stem cell or donor lymphocyte infusion donor (not recorded which). It is not recorded whose cells these are; they may come from a transplant donor. The source material was blood, either unsorted or a sorted T cell fraction (not recorded which). The V and J genes are TRBV5-5 and TRBJ1-2; D is unclear. The CDR3 DNA reads TGTGCCAGCAGCTTGTATTGGACGGCGACTAACTATGGCTACACCTTC. Translation: CASSLYWTATNYGYTF.